This T cell receptor (beta chain) was sequenced during a study of OX40 agonist ivuxolimab in advanced cancers. Study-level results: CD8+ T cells averaged more expanded clones than CD4+.

Regarding this clone: Its antigen is as yet unknown.

V lost 11 bases and J 0 bases, leaving 11 bases between the germline ends. The CDR3 is 13 amino acids. The V gene's germline CDR1 is MNHEY and CDR2 SVGAGI. Blood got drawn at baseline, again on cycle 4 day 1, and then on cycle 7 day 1. Only in-frame clones appear in the TCRdb table, and some are missing; sequencing was by immunoSEQ multiplex PCR. The table includes about 11,000 clones, less than 85% detected once. Sequencing used CD4+ or CD8+ T cells sorted from blood, obtained in a trial of the OX40 agonist ivuxolimab. The receptor was derived from an adult with an advanced solid tumor such as melanoma, head and neck, liver or kidney cancer. V is TRBV6-5 and J is TRBJ2-1; D remains unclear. The CDR3 region has the DNA TGTGCCGCCGGTCAACGCTCCTACAATGAGCAGTTCTTC. Translated, it gives CAAGQRSYNEQFF.